The entry below describes one T cell receptor (beta chain). The antigen remains undetermined. Addition of a universal primer site occurred through template switching, and cDNA carried unique molecular identifiers. TCRdb reanalysed the 5' RACE reads using MiXCR and keeps one entry per CDR3 protein. The sample has some 200,000 distinct CDR3 sequences, less than 8% seen once; the top ten hold more than 1.5%. The data originate from a study of identical twins. General study findings and limits: Within monozygotic twins, out-of-frame TCR alpha sharing was underestimated by the models. Among beta out-of-frame sequences, excess sharing between twins appeared weaker.

The data were also submitted as part of a second study, on yellow fever vaccine responses in identical twins.

The material sequenced was memory (CD45RO+) T cells sorted from blood. This TCR was recovered from a young woman in good health.

The CDR3 bases are TGTGCCATCAGCCCCATCCCCGGGACTGGCCGCACAGATACGCAGTATTTT. Protein product: CAISPIPGTGRTDTQYF. The V gene is TRBV10-3, the J gene TRBJ2-3, with D possibly TRBD2 on 6 matching bases. This CDR3 spans 17 amino acids. V was shortened by 6 bases and J by 1 base, with 20 bases between the two germline ends. Germline V gene data show CDR1 as ENHRY and CDR2 as SYGVKD.